Listed below are T cell receptor beta chains from one sample, sequenced in a study of T cell repertoires in cytomegalovirus infection. Via MiXCR, TCRdb re-called the reads, giving one row per CDR3 protein. Of 100,000 to 150,000 distinct CDR3 sequences listed, about 10% are singletons. Sequencing input: PBMCs. These receptors were collected from a human donor in good health (CMV status not recorded). Some clones in this sample may be carry-over from other donors' samples. The CDR3 runs from the conserved cysteine through the conserved F or W. A D gene is named only where the DNA matches it firmly. Clone sizes are given selectively: once, few, many, or a class where the clone is expanded.

CDR3 length: 15
D gene: TRBD2
V gene: TRBV7-2
J gene: TRBJ2-3
clone size: many
CDR3 protein: CASSLGGGGGDTQYF
CDR3 DNA: TGTGCCAGCAGCTTAGGCGGGGGGGGTGGAGATACGCAGTATTTT

CDR3 length: 13
D gene: NA
V gene: TRBV7-8
J gene: TRBJ1-1
clone size: many
CDR3 protein: CASRLTVDTEAFF
CDR3 DNA: TGTGCCAGCAGGCTGACAGTGGACACTGAAGCTTTCTTT

CDR3 length: 15
D gene: TRBD1
V gene: TRBV12-3/TRBV12-4
J gene: TRBJ2-3
clone size: many
CDR3 protein: CASSSNRGRADTQYF
CDR3 DNA: TGTGCCAGCAGTTCAAACAGGGGGCGGGCAGATACGCAGTATTTT

CDR3 length: 14
D gene: NA
V gene: TRBV6-6
J gene: TRBJ2-7
clone size: many
CDR3 protein: CASSYSGSPYEQYF
CDR3 DNA: TGTGCCAGCAGTTACTCAGGGAGCCCCTACGAGCAGTACTTC

CDR3 length: 17
D gene: NA
V gene: TRBV3-1
J gene: TRBJ2-6
clone size: NA
CDR3 protein: CASSQDGAGAGANVLTF
CDR3 DNA: TGTGCCAGCAGCCAAGATGGCGCAGGGGCTGGGGCCAACGTCCTGACTTTC

CDR3 length: 14
D gene: NA
V gene: TRBV7-2
J gene: TRBJ2-7
clone size: many
CDR3 protein: CASSSGRGSYEQYF
CDR3 DNA: TGTGCCAGCAGCTCAGGCAGGGGCTCCTACGAGCAGTACTTC

CDR3 length: 14
D gene: TRBD1
V gene: TRBV7-2
J gene: TRBJ1-5
clone size: few
CDR3 protein: CASSPDRGPRPQHF
CDR3 DNA: TGTGCCAGCAGCCCCGACAGGGGTCCCAGGCCCCAGCATTTT

CDR3 length: 18
D gene: TRBD1
V gene: TRBV6-2/TRBV6-3
J gene: TRBJ1-5
clone size: many
CDR3 protein: CASTYNRGQGYSNQPQHF
CDR3 DNA: TGTGCCAGCACCTATAACCGAGGACAGGGCTATAGCAATCAGCCCCAGCATTTT

CDR3 length: 12
D gene: NA
V gene: TRBV7-2
J gene: TRBJ2-5
clone size: many
CDR3 protein: CASSFFQETQYF
CDR3 DNA: TGTGCCAGCAGCTTCTTCCAAGAGACCCAGTACTTC

CDR3 length: 18
D gene: TRBD2
V gene: TRBV7-9
J gene: TRBJ2-2
clone size: many
CDR3 protein: CASSDPTSGGLNTGELFF
CDR3 DNA: TGTGCCAGCAGCGACCCGACTAGCGGGGGCCTCAACACCGGGGAGCTGTTTTTT

CDR3 length: 15
D gene: TRBD2
V gene: TRBV4-1
J gene: TRBJ2-1
clone size: many
CDR3 protein: CASSQVSGVWNEQFF
CDR3 DNA: TGCGCCAGCAGCCAAGTTAGCGGGGTATGGAATGAGCAGTTCTTC

CDR3 length: 13
D gene: NA
V gene: TRBV2
J gene: TRBJ2-1
clone size: many
CDR3 protein: CASSGDRPNEQFF
CDR3 DNA: TGTGCCAGCAGTGGCGACAGGCCGAATGAGCAGTTCTTC

CDR3 length: 17
D gene: TRBD1
V gene: TRBV7-2
J gene: TRBJ1-3
clone size: NA
CDR3 protein: CASSPKAPSTGPHTIYF
CDR3 DNA: TGTGCCAGCAGCCCCAAAGCCCCCTCGACAGGGCCACACACCATATATTTT

CDR3 length: 13
D gene: NA
V gene: TRBV12-3/TRBV12-4
J gene: TRBJ2-3
clone size: many
CDR3 protein: CASSLGGADTQYF
CDR3 DNA: TGTGCCAGCAGTTTAGGAGGGGCAGATACGCAGTATTTT

CDR3 length: 11
D gene: NA
V gene: TRBV20-1
J gene: TRBJ2-1
clone size: NA
CDR3 protein: CGATGYNEQFF
CDR3 DNA: TGCGGTGCTACAGGATACAATGAGCAGTTCTTC

CDR3 length: 15
D gene: NA
V gene: TRBV28
J gene: TRBJ2-1
clone size: many
CDR3 protein: CASSLTFSSYNEQFF
CDR3 DNA: TGTGCCAGCAGTTTAACCTTCAGCTCCTACAATGAGCAGTTCTTC

CDR3 length: 14
D gene: NA
V gene: TRBV28
J gene: TRBJ1-1
clone size: many
CDR3 protein: CASSLQGKNTEAFF
CDR3 DNA: TGTGCCAGCAGTTTACAGGGGAAGAACACTGAAGCTTTCTTT

CDR3 length: 16
D gene: TRBD2
V gene: TRBV19
J gene: TRBJ2-3
clone size: few
CDR3 protein: CASSTFPGLAEDTQYF
CDR3 DNA: TGTGCCAGTAGTACTTTCCCCGGACTAGCGGAGGATACGCAGTATTTT

CDR3 length: 14
D gene: NA
V gene: TRBV5-5
J gene: TRBJ1-5
clone size: many
CDR3 protein: CASALFFSDQPQHF
CDR3 DNA: TGTGCCAGCGCGCTATTTTTCAGTGACCAGCCCCAGCATTTT

CDR3 length: 16
D gene: TRBD1
V gene: TRBV5-4
J gene: TRBJ2-2
clone size: few
CDR3 protein: CASSRRTGLNTGELFF
CDR3 DNA: TGTGCCAGCAGCCGGCGGACAGGCCTGAACACCGGGGAGCTGTTTTTT